These 15 T cell receptor beta chains share one sample of origin, sequenced in a study of early T cells in non-severe SARS-CoV-2 infection. TCRdb recomputed calls from the 5' RACE reads with MiXCR, one row per CDR3 protein. The sample has 40,000 to 60,000 distinct CDR3 sequences, around 9.1% seen once. The sample was whole blood. Receptors were obtained from an adult who was a healthcare worker with PCR-confirmed SARS-CoV-2 infection or an uninfected control (not recorded which).

The chain recombines TRBV29-1 with TRBJ2-7; perhaps TRBD2 as D (5 bases). Germline lookup yields CDR1 SQVTM and CDR2 ANQGSEA. CDR3 length: 15 amino acids. V was shortened by 0 bases and J by 0 bases, with 12 bases between the two germline ends. The CDR3 loop reads CSVEDFGESSYEQYF. The DNA for the CDR3 is TGCAGCGTTGAAGATTTCGGGGAGAGCTCCTACGAGCAGTACTTC.

This clonotype is medium-sized in the sample. The chain couples TRBV12-3 or TRBV12-4 to TRBJ2-4; 10 bases are shared with TRBD1. This CDR3 has 16 amino acids. After removal of 5 bases from V and 1 base from J, the junction contained 5 bases not matched to a gene. The CDR3 DNA is TGTGCCAGCAGTACGACAGGGGGCTTCGCCAAAAACATTCAGTACTTC. It translates to CASSTTGGFAKNIQYF.

The sample holds many counts of this clonotype. The V and J genes are TRBV6-6 and TRBJ1-1; D perhaps matches TRBD1 (6 bases). The length of the CDR3 is 15 residues. Germline assignment: CDR1 MNHNY and CDR2 SVGAGI (reference sequence). Trimming stripped 7 bases from V and 0 bases from J, with 15 bases between. The CDR3 sequence is CASTMLGAVNTEAFF. DNA for the CDR3: TGTGCCAGCACCATGCTGGGGGCGGTGAACACTGAAGCTTTCTTT.

The chain has TRBV28 and TRBJ2-7; D may be TRBD1 (6 bases). The germline V gene has CDR1 MDHEN and CDR2 SYDVKM. Between the trimmed V and J ends, which lost 5 bases and 3 bases, there was a span of 14 bases. The CDR3 spans 14 residues. CDR3 nucleotide sequence: TGTGCCAGCAGTCCCTCACAGGGCTTCTACGAGCAGTACTTC. Amino acids: CASSPSQGFYEQYF.

This clonotype was picked up many times. DNA of the CDR3: TGTGCCAGCTCATCGAATACAGGGGGAGTAGGTCAGCCCCAGCATTTT. As protein: CASSSNTGGVGQPQHF. V gene TRBV18 combines with J gene TRBJ1-5; TRBD1 agrees at 8 bases. Looked up from germline, CDR1 is KGHSH and CDR2 is LQKENI. The CDR3 extends over 16 amino acids. Unmatched junction bases numbered 12, after V lost 5 bases and J lost 6 bases.

This clonotype was counted many times. The chain couples TRBV6-1 to TRBJ1-6, with 8 nucleotides matching TRBD1. Per germline, CDR1 MNHNS and CDR2 SASEGT. V gave up 7 bases and J gave up 10 bases; unmatched junction bases: 12. The CDR3 has 15 residues. The chain's CDR3 is CASTQSGQGRSPLHF. The CDR3 DNA follows: TGTGCCAGCACCCAAAGTGGACAGGGAAGATCACCCCTCCACTTT.

This clonotype was counted only a few times. The chain couples TRBV5-1 to TRBJ2-5, with D possibly TRBD1 on 5 matching bases. V lost 0 bases and J lost 5, with 20 bases in between. Germline values: CDR1 SGHRS, CDR2 YFSETQ. The CDR3 totals 17 residues. The CDR3 here is CASSLVEFPGRWETQYF. The CDR3 bases are TGCGCCAGCAGCTTGGTAGAATTTCCAGGGCGGTGGGAGACCCAGTACTTC.

This sequence joins TRBV13 and TRBJ2-7; TRBD2 is a possible D gene (5 bases). V lost 5 bases, J lost 4 bases, and 18 bases lay in between. The CDR3 has 15 residues. Germline V gene lookup returns CDR1 PRHDT and CDR2 FYEKMQ (reference sequence). CDR3 sequence reads: CASSPPRTGRYEQYF. For the CDR3, the DNA is TGTGCCAGCAGCCCGCCGCGGACGGGAAGGTACGAGCAGTACTTC.

The rearrangement joins TRBV20-1 to TRBJ2-1, with D possibly TRBD2 on 6 matching bases. From germline, CDR1 is DFQATT and CDR2 SNEGSKA (reference sequence). The CDR3 totals 13 residues. The V end was cut by 3 bases, the J end by 13 bases, with 19 bases between. The CDR3 bases are TGCAGTGCTAGGAACAACGCAGGAGGGCGTCAGTTCTTC. This sequence encodes CSARNNAGGRQFF.

This clonotype has only a few counts. The V call is TRBV28, the J call TRBJ2-7, with 7 positions matching TRBD2. The CDR3 has 14 amino acids. CDR1 and CDR2 from the germline V gene are MDHEN and SYDVKM. Losses at the gene ends were 4 bases for V and 2 bases for J; bases not matched to a gene: 5. CDR3: CASSSGLETYEQYF. DNA of the CDR3: TGTGCCAGCAGTTCCGGACTAGAGACCTACGAGCAGTACTTC.

This clonotype was found a few times. This chain links TRBV6-5 with TRBJ2-7; 7 bases align to TRBD2. The trim removed 2 bases at V and 2 bases at J, leaving 3 bases unmatched. CDR3 length: 14 residues. CDR1 MNHEY and CDR2 SVGAGI come from the germline V gene. The CDR3 sequence: CASSYRGRAYEQYF. The CDR3 region has the DNA TGTGCCAGCAGTTACCGGGGGAGGGCCTACGAGCAGTACTTC.

The V gene is TRBV28, the J gene TRBJ2-7; no firm D call. The CDR3 covers 11 residues. The V gene lost 3 bases and the J gene lost 4 bases, with 4 bases spanning the gap. CDR1 is MDHEN and CDR2 is SYDVKM in the germline V gene. The CDR3 spells CASSFRYEQYF. CDR3 DNA: TGTGCCAGCAGTTTCCGGTACGAGCAGTACTTC.

The rearrangement uses TRBV6-5 and TRBJ2-5; D is perhaps TRBD2 (6 bases). The CDR3 consists of 15 residues. V lost 2 bases and J 2 bases, leaving 12 bases between the germline ends. Germline lookup yields CDR1 MNHEY and CDR2 SVGAGI. The CDR3 nucleotides are TGTGCCAGCAGTTACGGGGGGACGGCGCAAGAGACCCAGTACTTC. This encodes CASSYGGTAQETQYF.

This clonotype was observed a handful of times. V is TRBV6-1 and J is TRBJ1-1, with D maybe TRBD1 (5 bases). V lost 7 bases to trimming and J lost 2 bases, with 14 bases between them. Germline assignment: CDR1 MNHNS and CDR2 SASEGT. The CDR3 is 14 amino acids. CDR3 residues: CASTPTQGNTEAFF. Here the CDR3 DNA reads TGTGCCAGCACGCCAACCCAGGGTAACACTGAAGCTTTCTTT.

A few counts support this clonotype. The V call is TRBV9, the J call TRBJ2-5; D may be TRBD2 (6 bases). Per the germline V gene, CDR1 is SGDLS and CDR2 is YYNGEE. V was shortened by 4 bases and J by 2 bases, with 18 bases between the two germline ends. CDR3 length: 16 residues. The CDR3 DNA reads TGTGCCAGCAGCTCCGCCGGGTCTAGCGTACAAGAGACCCAGTACTTC. Translating it yields CASSSAGSSVQETQYF.